The entry below gives a single T cell receptor beta chain sequence along with its context. What it recognizes is unknown. This table comes from immunoSEQ multiplex PCR, and its TCRdb copy is limited to in-frame clones, with some not included. The data hold 75,000 to 90,000 clones, with about 82% observed a single time. The CDR3 runs 14 residues. CDR1 SNHLY and CDR2 FYNNEI come from the germline V gene. The V end lost 2 bases, the J end lost 0 bases, and 5 bases lay between the germline ends. These data originate in a study of T cell responses to AZD1222 COVID-19 vaccine. Study information: Second-dose intervals of approximately 4 or approximately 12 weeks were pooled.

Study outcomes and limitations: Females outnumbered males among donors, who were mostly white British; clonal diversity was possibly underestimated. Vaccine-associated CD4 TCRs ranged over spike, dominating at 160-218 and 743-854.

The chain recombines TRBV2 with TRBJ1-3; D is unclear. Here the sequenced sample was peripheral blood, taken on day 0 of AZD1222 vaccination. This sequence originates from an adult in good health. The CDR3 nucleotides read TGTGCCAGCAGTGAACACAGCTCTGGAAACACCATATATTTT. It is translated as CASSEHSSGNTIYF.